Below, one T cell receptor beta chain is given with its context. Per the authors' pipeline: Estimated nucleated cell counts came from reference gene primer amplification. Profiling relied on immunoSEQ multiplex PCR, and the TCRdb table lists in-frame clones only, not all of them. That table is the source of V, J and clone size, and D and trimming were worked out from the DNA. In the table there are about 190,000 clones, roughly 86% of which are singletons. This sample stems from a study of blood T cell repertoires in COVID-19. Study details: Samples representing acute and convalescent COVID-19 were sourced from the United States, Italy and Spain. The cDNA or gDNA used as material had been derived from T cells, B-cell-depleted T cells, or PBMCs.

The CDR3 runs 21 residues. The V and J ends lost 2 bases and 2 bases, in that order; junction bases with no gene match: 14. Germline loops: CDR1 KGHSH, CDR2 LQKENI. The receptor's source is a woman aged 70 to 79 with active or convalescent COVID-19. Input material: peripheral blood. The chain joins TRBV18 to TRBJ2-1, with 14 bases fitting TRBD2. CDR3 coding DNA: TGTGCCAGCTCACCAAGGGCAACCGGGACTAGCGGGAGTTGGACCTACAATGAGCAGTTCTTC. Protein sequence: CASSPRATGTSGSWTYNEQFF.